Below are 7 T cell receptor beta chains sequenced from a single sample in a study of blood T cell repertoires in COVID-19. This table comes from immunoSEQ multiplex PCR, and its TCRdb copy is limited to in-frame clones, with some not included. The sample consists of 70,000 to 90,000 clones, about four fifths of them appearing once. The sample comprised peripheral blood. These receptors came from a human donor in a cohort sampled during active COVID-19.

The rearrangement links TRBV5-1 to TRBJ2-5, with 15 positions matching TRBD2. J was trimmed by 5 bases and V by 3 bases; bases with no gene match: 5. This CDR3 contains 16 residues. Germline CDR1 and CDR2: SGHRS and YFSETQ. CDR3 sequence (DNA): TGCGCCAGCAGCTCGGGACTAGCGGGGGGTTATGAGACCCAGTACTTC. Translated: CASSSGLAGGYETQYF.

The chain recombines TRBV7-2 with TRBJ1-6, with a weak D call TRBD1 (5 bases). Germline CDR1 SGHTA, CDR2 FQGNSA. The CDR3 totals 14 residues. Trimming left V 2 bases short and J 8 bases short, with 10 bases between. As DNA, the CDR3 is TGTGCCAGCAGCTTAAACCGACAGTATTCACCCCTCCACTTT. Encoded protein: CASSLNRQYSPLHF.

The chain combines TRBV19 with TRBJ1-1; 8 bases map to TRBD1. V trimming: 4 bases; J trimming: 1 base; junction bases outside the gene matches: 5. Looked up from germline, CDR1 is LNHDA and CDR2 is SQIVND (reference sequence). There are 15 residues in the CDR3. The CDR3 here is CASSNPGQGNTEAFF. The CDR3 DNA reads TGTGCCAGTAGTAACCCCGGACAGGGGAACACTGAAGCTTTCTTT.

V usage is TRBV19 and J usage is TRBJ1-6, with a possible D match to TRBD1 (5 bases). CDR1 and CDR2 from the germline V gene are LNHDA and SQIVND (reference sequence). The CDR3 consists of 15 residues. Trimming cost V 6 bases and J 0 bases, with 9 bases left between them. The DNA for the CDR3 is TGTGCCAGTAGGCTAGACAGCTCCTATAATTCACCCCTCCACTTT. This translates into CASRLDSSYNSPLHF.

The chain couples TRBV5-1 to TRBJ1-2; D remains unclear. V gave up 0 bases and J gave up 8 bases, with 11 bases separating them. The germline V gene has CDR1 SGHRS and CDR2 YFSETQ. The CDR3 contains 13 residues. The CDR3 spells CASSLAGGRGYTF. DNA of the CDR3: TGCGCCAGCAGCTTGGCCGGCGGTCGGGGCTACACCTTC. Full variable domain (remainder filled in from reference TRBV5-1 and TRBJ1-2): KAGVTQTPRYLIKTRGQQVTLSCSPISGHRSVSWYQQTPGQGLQFLFEYFSETQRNKGNFPGRFSGRQFSNSRSEMNVSTLELGDSALYLCASSLAGGRGYTFGSGTRLTVV.

The V and J genes are TRBV5-1 and TRBJ2-7, with TRBD1 matching over 9 bases. J gave up 1 base and V 4 bases, and 12 bases lay outside the gene matches. Germline values: CDR1 SGHRS, CDR2 YFSETQ. This CDR3 is 17 amino acids long. CDR3 sequence reads: CASSGTYGTGISYEQYF. The DNA of the CDR3 is TGCGCCAGCAGCGGGACGTACGGGACAGGGATATCCTACGAGCAGTACTTC.

The chain combines TRBV6-6 with TRBJ2-1; TRBD2 matches 9 bases. Germline lookup yields CDR1 MNHNY and CDR2 SVGAGI (reference sequence). V trimming: 8 bases; J trimming: 6 bases; junction bases outside the gene matches: 5. This CDR3 region has 13 residues. CDR3 bases: TGTGCCAGCTATACTAGCGGGTCCAATGAGCAGTTCTTC. The encoded protein is CASYTSGSNEQFF.